This T cell receptor beta chain was retrieved from a study of blood T cell repertoires in COVID-19. Study overall: T cells, B-cell-depleted T cells, or PBMCs supplied cDNA or gDNA.

Germline CDR1 KGHSH, CDR2 LQKENI. V lost 1 base and J lost 6, with 12 bases in between. The CDR3 is 14 amino acids. Per the original methods: Amplification of reference gene primers provided the estimated nucleated cell counts. Sequenced by immunoSEQ multiplex PCR; TCRdb stores in-frame clones only, minus some. V, J and clone size are those of that table, while D and trimming were read from the DNA. The sample records 250,000 to 350,000 clones, around 89% being singletons. The specimen sequenced was peripheral blood. This TCR was sampled from a woman between 55 and 75 years old with acute or convalescent COVID-19. The V gene is TRBV18, the J gene TRBJ1-2, with a possible D match to TRBD1 (6 bases). CDR3 in amino acids: CASSPQTGQNGYTF. The CDR3 coding sequence is TGTGCCAGCTCACCACAGACAGGCCAGAATGGCTACACCTTC. The complete variable domain, with remaining parts taken from reference TRBV18 and TRBJ1-2, reads NAGVMQNPRHLVRRRGQEARLRCSPMKGHSHVYWYRQLPEEGLKFMVYLQKENIIDESGMPKERFSAEFPKEGPSILRIQQVVRGDSAAYFCASSPQTGQNGYTFGSGTRLTVV.